This entry is about one TCR beta chain. This clonotype has just a few counts. Its binding antigen is unknown. No per-base quality is available; no much larger clone lies one base away. Receptor amplification or capture employed RT-PCR. The reads were generated on an Illumina HiSeq 2500. TCRdb ran its own pipeline on the public reads, namely fastp trimming at Q25 and MiXCR clone calling, and kept in-frame beta chains. Each entry merges the rows of one CDR3 protein and shows their most common DNA and genes. This sample is represented by around 600,000 distinct CDR3 sequences; roughly 12% of them were singletons. The biggest ten clones account for approximately 11% of the sample. This record belongs to a study of response to subunit inactivated influenza vaccine (dated by TCRdb to about 2018). A note on the overall study: The study used deep quantitative T cell receptor repertoire profiling to track responses to a trivalent subunit inactivated influenza vaccine.

Including the terminal cysteine and phenylalanine, the CDR3 comprises 15 residues. Only the CDR3 portion is preserved as DNA: 45 bases, with reading frame beginning at the first base. V is pruned by 2 bases and J by 0 bases, leaving 0 bases of the junction without a gene match. CDR1 and CDR2 are drawn from the germline V gene: MNHEY, SVGAGI. Study-level results and caveats: The authors suggested that each seasonal influenza vaccination may recruit only a limited number of new T cells.

These data also formed part of another study, on T cells expressing NK-cell markers. As that second paper reports: TCR beta cDNA libraries were prepared using 5'RACE template switching, which introduced a universal primer site and unique molecular identifiers. In sorted CD3+CD56+NKG2C+, CD3+CD56+NKG2C- and CD3+CD56-NKG2C+ T-cell subsets from eight donors, TCR beta-chain repertoires were profiled. Among the eight sequenced donors, only one was HCMV-seronegative, while the other seven were HCMV-seropositive. In several experiments an anti-gammadeltaTCR antibody was added to restrict sorting to alphabetaTCR-expressing T cells. For six donors, the dominant CD3+CD56+NKG2C+ clonotypes were among the top 10 CD8+ clonotypes and accounted for 1.0-7.0% of CD8+ T cells. Those dominant clonotypes were again the most abundant among CD3+CD56-NKG2C+ cells in several donors, at about 25-60.1%. Whether the expanded NKG2C-expressing T cell clones were specific for HCMV antigens remained unclear. The study sequenced eight donors, all healthy volunteers chosen at random: three men and five women. To determine HCMV serostatus, a commercial ELISA kit was used to detect HCMV-specific IgG in serum. Ficoll density gradient centrifugation was used to isolate peripheral blood mononuclear cells from blood. For about six donors, bulk peripheral blood T-cell repertoires were additionally sequenced from unsorted PBMC. Synthesis of cDNA was primed from the TCR beta constant segment and was followed by two consecutive PCR amplification steps. Libraries were sequenced as 2 x 150 bp reads on Illumina HiSeq 2000/2500, MiSeq or NextSeq. MIGEC was used to demultiplex reads and group the reads by UMI, and MiTCR was used to assemble and quantify clonotypes. To exclude erroneous sequences, any TCR cDNA sequence not supported by at least two reads was discarded. The tcR package was used for downstream repertoire analysis, and clonotypes were matched across fractions by CDR3 nucleotide sequence plus V segment. Antigen specificity was annotated against VDJdb with VDJmatch, allowing one amino acid substitution in CDR3.

The input for sequencing was PBMCs from blood, taken on the day of vaccination. Rearrangement joined TRBV6-5 to TRBJ2-7, with 11 bases in between that match TRBD2. This TCR was recovered from a man aged 45-60 years who received an inactivated influenza vaccine. Donor details come from another sample of the same person, matched by shared clones. In nucleotide form, the sequence is TGTGCCAGCAGTTACCTAGCGGGGGGCTCCTACGAGCAGTACTTC. It translates as CASSYLAGGSYEQYF.